The rows below give T cell receptor beta chains drawn from one sample of a study of blood T cell repertoires in COVID-19. The data were produced by immunoSEQ multiplex PCR, yet TCRdb's version contains in-frame clones alone and is incomplete. The sample consists of 170,000 or so clones, 80% to 90% of them appearing once. Sample: peripheral blood. These receptor sequences come from a young man who had recovered from COVID-19. Each CDR3 is given with its conserved first and last residue. The D gene is left open where the match is weak. Clone size is not always given. Where it is, it says once, few, many or a class for expanded clones.

clone_size d_call j_call v_call cdr3_aa cdr3_nt
NA NA TRBJ1-3 TRBV5-6 CASSSRRVGNTIYF TGTGCCAGCAGCTCCCGCAGGGTTGGAAACACCATATATTTT
NA NA TRBJ1-5 TRBV28 CATGQISNQPQHF TGTGCTACCGGACAGATTTCCAATCAGCCCCAGCATTTT
NA TRBD2 TRBJ2-1 TRBV9 CASSAEAGAKDEQFF TGTGCCAGCAGCGCAGAAGCGGGGGCAAAAGATGAGCAGTTCTTC
once NA TRBJ1-3 TRBV7-2 CASSSDSSSGNTIYF TGTGCCAGCAGCTCTGACAGTAGCTCTGGAAACACCATATATTTT
NA NA TRBJ1-4 TRBV24-1 CATSDGGRGEKLFF TGTGCCACCAGTGATGGAGGGCGCGGGGAAAAACTGTTTTTT
NA NA TRBJ1-2 TRBV29-1 CSVVRGDYGYTF TGCAGCGTTGTCCGCGGAGACTATGGCTACACCTTC
NA TRBD1 TRBJ2-3 TRBV9 CASSTRDREIDTQYF TGTGCCAGCAGCACCCGGGACAGGGAGATAGATACGCAGTATTTT
NA NA TRBJ2-1 TRBV7-2 CASSYQGFYNEQFF TGTGCCAGCAGCTACCAGGGGTTCTACAATGAGCAGTTCTTC
NA NA TRBJ2-1 TRBV4-3 CASSQDSGNEQFF TGCGCCAGCAGCCAAGATTCGGGGAATGAGCAGTTCTTC
NA NA TRBJ2-1 TRBV7-2 CASSLASLADNEQFF TGTGCCAGCAGCTTAGCGTCTCTGGCGGATAATGAGCAGTTCTTC
NA NA TRBJ1-1 TRBV3-1/TRBV3-2 CASRTGTLNTEAFF TGTGCCAGCAGAACCGGGACACTTAACACTGAAGCTTTCTTT
NA TRBD2 TRBJ2-3 TRBV14 CASSPRLAQGTDTQYF TGTGCCAGCAGCCCCCGACTAGCGCAGGGCACAGATACGCAGTATTTT
NA TRBD1 TRBJ2-1 TRBV9 CASSVADRDNEQFF TGTGCCAGCAGCGTAGCGGACAGGGACAATGAGCAGTTCTTC
once NA TRBJ2-3 TRBV10-3 CAISEPERTDTQYF TGTGCCATCAGTGAACCGGAGCGCACAGATACGCAGTATTTT
NA NA TRBJ2-7 TRBV18 CASSRAGASYEQYF TGTGCCAGCTCGAGGGCAGGCGCATCCTACGAGCAGTACTTC
NA NA TRBJ1-1 TRBV19 CASSIGRNTEAFF TGTGCCAGTAGTATTGGCAGGAACACTGAAGCTTTCTTT
NA NA TRBJ2-5 TRBV29-1 CSVAAGLKTQYF TGCAGCGTTGCAGCGGGTTTGAAGACCCAGTACTTC
NA TRBD2 TRBJ2-1 TRBV9 CASSPQREGYNEQFF TGTGCCAGCAGCCCCCAGCGGGAGGGCTACAATGAGCAGTTCTTC
NA NA TRBJ1-1 TRBV5-6 CASSPLPGKTEAFF TGTGCCAGCAGCCCCCTTCCAGGGAAAACTGAAGCTTTCTTT
few NA TRBJ1-1 TRBV3-1/TRBV3-2 CASRRTENTEAFF TGTGCCAGCAGGAGGACAGAGAACACTGAAGCTTTCTTT
once NA TRBJ1-2 TRBV5-6 CASSLVGGGGYTF TGTGCCAGCAGCTTGGTAGGCGGAGGTGGCTACACCTTC
NA NA TRBJ2-7 TRBV5-6 CASSLNRRSYEQYF TGTGCCAGCAGCTTGAACAGACGCTCCTACGAGCAGTACTTC
NA TRBD1 TRBJ1-5 TRBV30 CAWSVLGGQPQHF TGTGCCTGGAGTGTACTAGGGGGCCAGCCCCAGCATTTT
NA NA TRBJ1-3 TRBV5-5 CASSLMLQSLGNTIYF TGTGCCAGCAGCTTGATGTTACAGTCTCTTGGAAACACCATATATTTT
NA TRBD2 TRBJ2-7 TRBV7-8 CASSKPSGTSGSLNEQYF TGTGCCAGCAGCAAACCGTCCGGGACTAGCGGGAGTCTAAACGAGCAGTACTTC
NA TRBD2 TRBJ2-2 TRBV7-2 CASTPGGGTGRELFF TGTGCCAGCACCCCGGGAGGGGGGACCGGTAGGGAGCTGTTTTTT
NA TRBD1 TRBJ1-1 TRBV2 CASTGQGAITEAFF TGTGCCAGCACTGGACAGGGGGCAATCACTGAAGCTTTCTTT
NA NA TRBJ2-2 TRBV7-3 CASRLNTGELFF TGTGCCAGCAGACTAAACACCGGGGAGCTGTTTTTT
NA TRBD2 TRBJ2-1 TRBV9 CASSVQGASGTYEQFF TGTGCCAGCAGCGTACAAGGGGCTAGCGGGACTTATGAGCAGTTCTTC
NA TRBD2 TRBJ2-1 TRBV19 CASSMASGRYNEQFF TGTGCCAGTAGTATGGCTAGCGGGAGATACAATGAGCAGTTCTTC
NA TRBD2 TRBJ2-5 TRBV2 CAKGLAGYETQYF TGTGCCAAGGGACTAGCGGGATATGAGACCCAGTACTTC
NA TRBD1 TRBJ2-1 TRBV9 CASSATGGPYNEQFF TGTGCCAGCAGTGCTACAGGGGGGCCCTACAATGAGCAGTTCTTC
NA NA TRBJ2-3 TRBV6-2/TRBV6-3 CASSYHFRGRDTQYF TGTGCCAGCAGTTACCACTTCAGGGGGAGGGATACGCAGTATTTT
few TRBD2 TRBJ2-3 TRBV5-1 CASSRGGRSEDTQYF TGCGCCAGCAGCAGGGGCGGGAGGTCGGAAGATACGCAGTATTTT
NA NA TRBJ1-1 TRBV6-6 CASSYSSLGEDTEAFF TGTGCCAGCAGTTACTCCTCATTAGGGGAGGACACTGAAGCTTTCTTT
few NA TRBJ2-1 TRBV6-5 CASNSLGAGEQFF TGTGCCAGCAATTCTCTAGGAGCGGGTGAGCAGTTCTTC
NA NA TRBJ2-7 TRBV19 CASSHRETYEQYF TGTGCCAGTAGTCACCGGGAAACCTACGAGCAGTACTTC
NA TRBD1 TRBJ2-1 TRBV15 CATSRKGQGGYNEQFF TGTGCCACCAGCAGGAAGGGACAGGGGGGTTACAATGAGCAGTTCTTC
NA TRBD1 TRBJ1-1 TRBV2 CATQGQGNTEAFF TGTGCCACCCAAGGACAGGGGAACACTGAAGCTTTCTTT
NA NA TRBJ2-3 TRBV4-1 CASSQRQGSVSDTQYF TGCGCCAGCAGCCAGAGACAAGGTAGCGTGTCAGATACGCAGTATTTT
NA NA TRBJ2-1 TRBV7-2 CASSLGQLSYNEQFF TGTGCCAGCAGCCTAGGACAGCTCTCCTACAATGAGCAGTTCTTC
NA TRBD2 TRBJ2-1 TRBV3-1/TRBV3-2 CASRRTSPNNEQFF TGTGCCAGCAGACGGACTAGCCCTAACAATGAGCAGTTCTTC
NA TRBD1 TRBJ2-7 TRBV4-1 CASSHPGQGSDEQYF TGCGCCAGCAGCCATCCGGGACAGGGCTCCGACGAGCAGTACTTC
NA NA TRBJ2-5 TRBV6-6 CASSSATQGRETQYF TGTGCCAGCAGTTCGGCTACACAGGGGAGGGAGACCCAGTACTTC
NA NA TRBJ1-6 TRBV5-1 CASSLGAGMTYNSPLHF TGCGCCAGCAGCTTGGGAGCGGGGATGACCTATAATTCACCCCTCCACTTT
once NA TRBJ2-3 TRBV10-3 CAISESLGTSTDTQYF TGTGCCATCAGTGAGTCGTTGGGGACTTCCACAGATACGCAGTATTTT
NA TRBD2 TRBJ2-1 TRBV7-9 CASSLAGGGSRDEQFF TGTGCCAGCAGCTTAGCGGGTGGCGGGAGTAGGGATGAGCAGTTCTTC
NA TRBD2 TRBJ2-3 TRBV7-3 CASSSLAEITDTQYF TGTGCCAGCAGCTCCCTAGCGGAGATCACAGATACGCAGTATTTT
NA NA TRBJ1-1 TRBV10-3 CATTRGAEGTEAFF TGTGCCACAACACGGGGGGCAGAGGGGACTGAAGCTTTCTTT
NA NA TRBJ2-7 TRBV3-1/TRBV3-2 CASSQVDSLTYEQYF TGTGCCAGCAGCCAAGTAGACAGTTTGACCTACGAGCAGTACTTC
few NA TRBJ2-3 TRBV6-2/TRBV6-3 CASSLDITDTQYF TGTGCCAGCAGCCTCGACATCACAGATACGCAGTATTTT
once TRBD1 TRBJ2-1 TRBV6-5 CASSLPRTGYNEQFF TGTGCCAGCAGCCTACCCCGGACAGGATACAATGAGCAGTTCTTC
NA TRBD2 TRBJ2-3 TRBV7-3 CASSPQLGLAPVDTQYF TGTGCCAGCAGCCCCCAGCTGGGACTAGCCCCCGTGGATACGCAGTATTTT
NA NA TRBJ1-3 TRBV3-1/TRBV3-2 CASQTGKVGNTIYF TGTGCCAGCCAGACAGGAAAGGTTGGAAACACCATATATTTT
NA TRBD2 TRBJ2-7 TRBV19 CASSLKLAGYEQYF TGTGCCAGTAGCCTCAAACTAGCGGGGTACGAGCAGTACTTC
NA NA TRBJ2-2 TRBV12-3/TRBV12-4 CASRRDYTGELFF TGTGCCAGCAGAAGGGACTACACCGGGGAGCTGTTTTTT
NA NA TRBJ1-6 TRBV28 CASSLGVGSGSPLHF TGTGCCAGCAGTCTAGGGGTGGGCAGTGGGTCACCCCTCCACTTT